One T cell receptor beta chain is described in this entry. The data belong to a study of shared clonotypes between healthy human individuals. The table came from immunoSEQ multiplex PCR; TCRdb's copy has only in-frame clones and leaves some out. The data contain fewer than 1 million clones, about 96% of them seen just once; the ten biggest clones take up under 0.3%. Terminally differentiated effector memory CD45RA+ cells were excluded by CCR7 positive selection of CD45RO-negative cells. Germline V lookup: CDR1 SGDLS, CDR2 YYNGEE. V shed 0 bases and J shed 2 bases, with 12 bases lying between them. The CDR3 covers 15 residues.

V is TRBV9 and J is TRBJ2-7, with a possible D match to TRBD2 (6 bases). This clonotype was obtained from a man aged 30 to 39 in good health. The sample comprised naive CD8+ T cells sorted from blood. The CDR3 reads CASSVGGTHTYEQYF. Here the CDR3 DNA reads TGTGCCAGCAGCGTAGGCGGGACCCACACCTACGAGCAGTACTTC.